This T cell receptor beta chain comes out of a study of T cell repertoires in cytomegalovirus infection. Germline CDR1 is MNHEY and CDR2 is SVGEGT. The CDR3 extends over 16 amino acids. The V and J ends lost 7 bases and 7 bases, in that order; junction bases with no gene match: 9. Findings and limits, study-wide: CMV carriers with the relevant HLA were identified by cumulative public TCR beta family frequency. What dominated the ex vivo response were HLA-C-restricted CMV-specific TCR beta clonotypes.

One entry per CDR3 protein, called by TCRdb with MiXCR from the reads. The sample includes more than 300,000 distinct CDR3 sequences, about 32% of them seen just once. As concerns this clonotype: Antigen specificity is unknown.

The sequence came from a human donor in good health (CMV status not recorded). Some clones in this sample may be carry-over from other donors' samples. The source was cultured PBMCs, collected from culture after CMV antigen stimulation. The J gene is TRBJ2-1, the V gene TRBV6-2 or TRBV6-3, with TRBD2 identical over 14 bases. CDR3 loop: CASNPGTSGRGNEQFF. The CDR3 nucleotides are TGTGCCAGCAACCCTGGGACTAGCGGGAGAGGAAATGAGCAGTTCTTC.